The 13 T cell receptor beta chains given below trace back to one sample, sequenced in a study of persistence of HIV-infected CD4 T cells. The stimulus was an HIV-1 Gag 15-mer peptide pool, around 1.1 ug/peptide/mL. Responding CD4+ T cells were sorted by upregulation of both CD40 ligand and CD69. Antigens of these TCRs are unknown. The immunoSEQ assay was version 4, run in survey mode. The protocol was immunoSEQ multiplex PCR, while the TCRdb copy is restricted to in-frame clones and leaves out a portion. The repertoire includes 25,000 to 35,000 clones, 65% to 75% of them detected once, and more than 1.3% sits in the top ten. Source: CD4+ T cells sorted from PBMCs after approximately 19-hour stimulation, taken from a patient who received antiretroviral therapy. The source of these receptors is an adult man with HIV who was CMV-seropositive.

The J gene is TRBJ2-7, the V gene TRBV28; TRBD1 aligns across 8 bases. CDR1 is MDHEN and CDR2 is SYDVKM in the germline V gene. V lost 7 bases to trimming and J lost 5 bases; unmatched junction nucleotides: 7. This CDR3 has 13 amino acids. The CDR3 region has the DNA TGTGCCAGCATCTCGGACAGGGAGAACGAGCAGTACTTC. Protein sequence: CASISDRENEQYF. The full variable domain, in which reference TRBV28 and TRBJ2-7 provide the parts outside the CDR3, is DVKVTQSSRYLVKRTGEKVFLECVQDMDHENMFWYRQDPGLGLRLIYFSYDVKMKEKGDIPEGYSVSREKKERFSLILESASTNQTSMYLCASISDRENEQYFGPGTRLTVT.

This clone was seen once. The chain employs TRBV12-3 or TRBV12-4 and TRBJ2-1, with a tentative D call TRBD1 (6 bases). Trimming cost V 3 bases and J 11 bases, with 11 bases left between them. This CDR3 is 12 amino acids long. For the CDR3, the DNA is TGTGCCAGCAGTTTGGGGGCTATTAAGCAGTTCTTC. This translates into CASSLGAIKQFF.

The J gene is TRBJ2-6, the V gene TRBV5-4; D unresolved. Trimming stripped 7 bases from V and 0 bases from J, with 20 bases between. CDR1 and CDR2 (germline): SGHNT, YYREEE (reference sequence). CDR3 length equals 18 residues. CDR3 coding DNA: TGTGCCAGCCAGACGGGCTACGGGCGGAACTCTGGGGCCAACGTCCTGACTTTC. Encoded protein: CASQTGYGRNSGANVLTF.

This clone was seen once. The chain employs TRBV7-6 and TRBJ1-4, with no clear D. V was cut by 5 bases and J by 7 bases, with 11 bases left in between. The CDR3 is made up of 13 amino acids. The V gene's germline CDR1 is SGHVS and CDR2 FNYEAQ. CDR3 residues: CASSQWSGEKLFF. CDR3 nucleotide sequence: TGTGCCAGCAGCCAATGGTCGGGTGAAAAACTGTTTTTT.

The V call is TRBV6-5, the J call TRBJ1-4; tentative D call: TRBD1 (6 bases). The germline V gene encodes CDR1 MNHEY and CDR2 SVGAGI. Deletions cut 4 bases from V and 2 bases from J, with 11 bases between. The CDR3 has 15 amino acids. CDR3 in amino acids: CASSSTGMTNEKLFF. DNA of the CDR3: TGTGCCAGCAGTTCAACAGGGATGACTAATGAAAAACTGTTTTTT.

This clone was found a few times. The genes are TRBV27 and TRBJ2-1; tentative D call: TRBD2 (5 bases). Trimming cost V 6 bases and J 4 bases, with 13 bases left between them. Germline loops: CDR1 MNHEY, CDR2 SMNVEV (reference sequence). The CDR3 covers 14 residues. The CDR3 sequence is CASSLGGLYNEQFF. The CDR3 DNA reads as TGTGCCAGCAGCCTAGGCGGGTTATACAATGAGCAGTTCTTC.

This clone was seen only once. This sequence joins TRBV3-1 (or the pseudogene TRBV3-2) and TRBJ2-7; TRBD2 matches 12 bases. The CDR3 runs 15 residues. The junction had 4 bases not matched to a gene; V was cut back by 1 base and J by 6 bases. Germline V gene lookup returns CDR1 LGHDT and CDR2 YNNKEL (reference sequence). CDR3 region: CASSQASSGGGEQYF. The CDR3, as DNA: TGTGCCAGCAGCCAAGCATCTAGCGGGGGGGGCGAGCAGTACTTC.

The CDR3 is CASSQGNGQPQHF. The CDR3 nucleotides read TGTGCCAGCAGCCAAGGGAACGGCCAGCCCCAGCATTTT. The chain employs TRBV3-1 (or the pseudogene TRBV3-2) and TRBJ1-5; D is undetermined. The CDR3 has 13 residues. CDR1 is LGHDT and CDR2 is YNNKEL in the germline V gene (reference sequence). The V gene lost 1 base and the J gene lost 7 bases, with 8 bases spanning the gap.

The rearrangement links TRBV5-8 to TRBJ1-6, with no clear D. The V gene's germline CDR1 is SGHTS and CDR2 YDEGEE. The CDR3 loop spans 14 amino acids. V lost 4 bases and J lost 2, with 7 bases in between. The CDR3 DNA sequence: TGTGCCAGCAGCGGTCGACCCTATAATTCACCCCTCCACTTT. This gives the protein CASSGRPYNSPLHF. The full variable domain, with the rest looked up from reference TRBV5-8 and TRBJ1-6, is EAGVTQSPTHLIKTRGQQATLRCSPISGHTSVYWYQQALGLGLQFLLWYDEGEERNRGNFPPRFSGRQFPNYSSELNVNALELEDSALYLCASSGRPYNSPLHFGNGTRLTVT.

The chain combines TRBV7-9 with TRBJ2-3; 9 bases match TRBD2. The germline V gene encodes CDR1 SEHNR and CDR2 FQNEAQ (reference sequence). The CDR3 spans 13 residues. J gave up 1 base and V 8 bases, and 1 base lay outside the gene matches. CDR3 protein: CASERGGTDTQYF. The CDR3 DNA is TGTGCCAGCGAGCGGGGGGGCACAGATACGCAGTATTTT.

A note on this clone: This sample also contains other DNA sequences that code for the same CDR3. The rearrangement uses TRBV3-1 (or the pseudogene TRBV3-2) and TRBJ1-1; no clear D. The germline V and J ends were trimmed by 6 bases and 2 bases, with 7 bases remaining between them. CDR1 LGHDT and CDR2 YNNKEL come from the germline V gene (reference sequence). This CDR3 is 12 amino acids long. In nucleotides, the CDR3 is TGTGCCAGCAGTTTCGTAAACACTGAAGCTTTCTTT. Its translation: CASSFVNTEAFF.

The chain recombines TRBV7-9 with TRBJ1-4; perhaps TRBD1 as D (6 bases). CDR1 is SEHNR, CDR2 FQNEAQ, per germline (reference sequence). The CDR3 is 14 residues long. V lost 1 base and J lost 7, with 10 bases in between. The CDR3 protein is CASSLEGVGEKLFF. CDR3 nucleotide sequence: TGTGCCAGCAGCTTAGAGGGGGTTGGTGAAAAACTGTTTTTT.

The chain employs TRBV3-1 (or the pseudogene TRBV3-2) and TRBJ1-2; the D gene is possibly TRBD1 (6 bases). CDR1 and CDR2 (germline): LGHDT, YNNKEL (reference sequence). The CDR3 sequence is 14 residues long. Trimming pared 5 bases from V and 4 bases from J, leaving 14 bases between. The CDR3, as DNA: TGTGCCAGCAGCTTGCGGACAGCCTTCTATGGCTACACCTTC. Amino acid sequence: CASSLRTAFYGYTF.